This T cell receptor beta chain was observed in a study of patients and donors after allogeneic stem cell transplantation. As to this clonotype: A read error may account for a junction end that differs from germline.

TCRdb passed the RT-PCR reads through MiXCR, listing each CDR3 protein once. This table holds about a million distinct CDR3 sequences, 18% found once. Sequencing input: blood, either unsorted or a sorted T cell fraction (not recorded which). This sequence was found in a human donor who was either an allogeneic HSCT recipient or a stem cell or donor lymphocyte infusion donor (not recorded which). It is not recorded whose cells these are; they may come from a transplant donor.

This CDR3 is CASSEEGLGLTRVF. For the CDR3, the DNA is TGTGCCAGCAGTGAAGAGGGTTTGGGACTAACCCGAGTTTTC. The chain joins TRBV6-1 to TRBJ2-1, with TRBD2 matching 7 bases. The germline V gene has CDR1 MNHNS and CDR2 SASEGT. The CDR3 is 14 residues long.